The TCR beta chain described here comes from a study of brain T cells in children with intractable seizures. Broader study findings: Clones missing pre-surgery may reflect undersampling of that blood sample. Patients' HCMV serostatus was unknown; virus specificity rests on CDR3 similarity alone.

Time point meaning: blood from clinic visit 5 months post-surgery; TSC patient then seizure free. Only cases whose brain tissue showed the highest T cell transcript signatures were sequenced. Before surgery, patients took at least one anti-epileptic drug. A word on this clone: Its antigen is as yet unknown.

The germline gives CDR1 SEHNR, CDR2 FQNEAQ (reference sequence). This CDR3 comprises 15 residues. Trimming shortened V by 6 bases and J by 3 bases, and 16 bases separated the two germline ends. Here immunoSEQ multiplex PCR was the method, and the copy in TCRdb shows in-frame clones only, minus some. The sample holds a few hundred thousand clones, 93% seen once. V and J are TRBV7-9 and TRBJ2-3; TRBD2 might be the D (5 bases). This clonotype originated in a boy in the first two years of life with tuberous sclerosis and intractable seizures. Sequenced here: peripheral blood, sampled approximately 5 months after surgery. CDR3 sequence reads: CASRLIGEWTDTQYF. CDR3 coding DNA: TGTGCCAGCAGACTAATTGGGGAGTGGACAGATACGCAGTATTTT. Based on the CDR3 plus reference TRBV7-9 and TRBJ2-3, the full variable domain is DTGVSQNPRHKITKRGQNVTFRCDPISEHNRLYWYRQTLGQGPEFLTYFQNEAQLEKSRLLSDRFSAERPKGSFSTLEIQRTEQGDSAMYLCASRLIGEWTDTQYFGPGTRLTVL.